Each of the 4 T cell receptor beta chains below was sequenced from the same sample in a study of T cell changes during pregnancy in multiple sclerosis. TCRdb keeps only in-frame clones here, not all; method: immunoSEQ multiplex PCR. The data contain roughly 64,000 clones, roughly 90% of them seen just once; the ten biggest clones take up 1.4%. The specimen comprised peripheral blood, sampled in the second trimester of pregnancy. These receptor sequences come from a female donor with multiple sclerosis, enrolled in a pregnancy study.

This clone was recorded once. This rearrangement joins TRBV6-6 to TRBJ2-5; perhaps TRBD2 as D (5 bases). The CDR3 is made up of 15 amino acids. The germline V gene has CDR1 MNHNY and CDR2 SVGAGI (reference sequence). V lost 2 bases to trimming and J lost 5 bases, with 15 bases between them. As DNA, the CDR3 is TGTGCCAGCAGTTACAGTGGCCTAGCCGGGGAGACCCAGTACTTC. Translation: CASSYSGLAGETQYF.

The chain is built from TRBV30 and TRBJ1-2; the D is unclear. Germline values: CDR1 GTSNPN, CDR2 SVGIG (reference sequence). This CDR3 is 13 amino acids long. The germline V and J ends were trimmed by 3 bases and 5 bases, with 13 bases remaining between them. The DNA for the CDR3 is TGTGCCTGGAGAGCTAACCCTCCTTATGGCTACACCTTC. This translates into CAWRANPPYGYTF.

The J gene is TRBJ2-1, the V gene TRBV5-1, with 9 bases fitting TRBD2. Germline CDR1 is SGHRS and CDR2 is YFSETQ. The V and J ends lost 6 bases and 6 bases, in that order; junction bases with no gene match: 7. CDR3 length equals 14 residues. CDR3 sequence: CASTLGSGGNEQFF. The CDR3 nucleotides read TGCGCCAGCACATTAGGTAGCGGGGGCAATGAGCAGTTCTTC.

The gene calls are TRBV14 and TRBJ1-1, with 8 bases identical to TRBD1. Looked up from germline, CDR1 is SGHDN and CDR2 is FVKESK. Germline trimming cut 4 bases from V and 4 bases from J; bases unmatched to any gene: 2. This CDR3 region has 13 residues. The CDR3 sequence: CASSPTGVTEAFF. The CDR3 nucleotides read TGTGCCAGCAGCCCGACAGGGGTCACTGAAGCTTTCTTT. Full variable domain (missing parts from reference TRBV14 and TRBJ1-1): EAGVTQFPSHSVIEKGQTVTLRCDPISGHDNLYWYRRVMGKEIKFLLHFVKESKQDESGMPNNRFLAERTGGTYSTLKVQPAELEDSGVYFCASSPTGVTEAFFGQGTRLTVV.